Following are 19 T cell receptor beta chains from one sample sequenced in a study of cytomegalovirus exposure and HLA in healthy donors. It was with 60 Vbeta and 13 Jbeta primers that the PCR ran. Some clones are missing from TCRdb's copy, which holds only in-frame ones; the method was immunoSEQ multiplex PCR. The table records about 130,000 clones, 77% of them present only once. Sequenced sample: PBMCs. Receptor source: a male donor in good health and CMV-seropositive.

V and J are TRBV7-3 and TRBJ1-1, with 7 bases fitting TRBD1. V was clipped by 5 bases and J by 4 bases; unmatched bases: 13. Germline V gene data show CDR1 as SGHTA and CDR2 as FQGTGA. The CDR3 consists of 16 residues. For the CDR3, the DNA is TGTGCCAGCAGCCTAAATCCACAGGGGCTGAGCACTGAAGCTTTCTTT. Translating gives CASSLNPQGLSTEAFF.

CDR3 nucleotide sequence: TGCGCCAGCAGCCATAACCCGGGTTCCGTCTCCTACAATGAGCAGTTCTTC. Translated, it gives CASSHNPGSVSYNEQFF. The chain employs TRBV4-1 and TRBJ2-1; D call uncertain. Per germline, CDR1 MGHRA and CDR2 YSYEKL. V was pared by 3 bases and J by 0 bases, with 15 bases between. This CDR3 comprises 17 residues.

This chain uses TRBV30 with TRBJ1-3; D gene unclear. V was pared by 2 bases and J by 0 bases, with 11 bases between. The CDR3 is made up of 15 amino acids. Per the germline V gene, CDR1 is GTSNPN and CDR2 is SVGIG (reference sequence). The CDR3 DNA reads as TGTGCCTGGAGTAATAGACGGAGCTCTGGAAACACCATATATTTT. This gives the protein CAWSNRRSSGNTIYF.

This clone appeared once. The CDR3 nucleotides are TGTGCCTGGAGTCGAGCCAGGGCCAACTATGGCTACACCTTC. It yields the protein CAWSRARANYGYTF. The chain employs TRBV30 and TRBJ1-2; D may be TRBD1 (5 bases). Germline CDR1 is GTSNPN and CDR2 is SVGIG (reference sequence). The CDR3 contains 14 residues. Trimming cost V 2 bases and J 2 bases, with 12 bases left between them.

This clone was seen once. This chain links TRBV5-3 with TRBJ2-1; TRBD2 aligns across 8 bases. TRBV5-3 is an open reading frame, and its role is uncertain. V shed 1 base, J shed 15 bases, and the junction held 21 bases outside the gene matches. The length of the CDR3 is 17 residues. This chain's CDR3 is CARSLRKTSGPLRRPFF. DNA of the CDR3: TGTGCCAGAAGCTTGCGGAAAACTAGCGGACCACTGAGGAGGCCGTTCTTC.

The chain uses TRBV5-6 and TRBJ2-3; no clear D. V was cut by 4 bases and J by 1 base, with 13 bases left in between. This CDR3 is built from 15 residues. CDR1 and CDR2 from the germline V gene are SGHDT and YYEEEE. The CDR3 sequence: CASSQVGPRTDTQYF. Here the CDR3 DNA reads TGTGCCAGCAGCCAGGTGGGTCCCCGCACAGATACGCAGTATTTT.

The V and J genes are TRBV5-1 and TRBJ2-3, with D possibly TRBD1 on 6 matching bases. The germline V gene has CDR1 SGHRS and CDR2 YFSETQ. Trimming left V 2 bases short and J 6 bases short, with 13 bases between. The CDR3 covers 14 residues. The CDR3 region has the DNA TGCGCCAGCAGCTTAGGACACACAGGGGATACGCAGTATTTT. Translating gives CASSLGHTGDTQYF. Filled out from reference TRBV5-1 and TRBJ2-3, the complete variable domain reads KAGVTQTPRYLIKTRGQQVTLSCSPISGHRSVSWYQQTPGQGLQFLFEYFSETQRNKGNFPGRFSGRQFSNSRSEMNVSTLELGDSALYLCASSLGHTGDTQYFGPGTRLTVL.

The J gene is TRBJ2-1, the V gene TRBV6-4; D ambiguous. The length of the CDR3 is 13 residues. Trimming pared 6 bases from V and 13 bases from J, leaving 19 bases between. The germline CDR1 and CDR2 sequences are MRHNA and SNTAGT. DNA of the CDR3: TGTGCCAGCAGCCCCGGCCCTGAGGAAGGACAGTTCTTC. This encodes CASSPGPEEGQFF.

The chain combines TRBV19 with TRBJ1-5; no reliable D call. The length of the CDR3 is 16 residues. The V gene lost 5 bases and the J gene lost 0 bases, with 14 bases spanning the gap. Looked up from germline, CDR1 is LNHDA and CDR2 is SQIVND (reference sequence). CDR3 in DNA: TGTGCCAGTAGTCCGGGGATCCTATATAGCAATCAGCCCCAGCATTTT. It encodes CASSPGILYSNQPQHF.

The chain carries TRBV28 and TRBJ2-1; maybe TRBD1 (6 bases). CDR3 size: 13 residues. Germline V lookup: CDR1 MDHEN, CDR2 SYDVKM. Trimming stripped 3 bases from V and 5 bases from J, with 8 bases between. The DNA of the CDR3 is TGTGCCAGCAGTTTGGCAGGGGACAATGAGCAGTTCTTC. This encodes CASSLAGDNEQFF.

The chain joins TRBV30 to TRBJ1-4; D may be TRBD1 (5 bases). The CDR3 has 12 residues. Trimming pared 3 bases from V and 8 bases from J, leaving 10 bases between. CDR1 is GTSNPN and CDR2 is SVGIG in the germline V gene (reference sequence). DNA for the CDR3: TGTGCCTGGAGCCGGGGGGAGGAAAAACTGTTTTTT. This gives the protein CAWSRGEEKLFF. Full variable domain (remainder filled in from reference TRBV30 and TRBJ1-4): SQTIHQWPATLVQPVGSPLSLECTVEGTSNPNLYWYRQAAGRGLQLLFYSVGIGQISSEVPQNLSASRPQDRQFILSSKKLLLSDSGFYLCAWSRGEEKLFFGSGTQLSVL.

V is TRBV19 and J is TRBJ2-6; D ambiguous. Looked up from germline, CDR1 is LNHDA and CDR2 is SQIVND (reference sequence). V was cut by 8 bases and J by 0 bases, with 5 bases left in between. The CDR3 is 13 amino acids. The CDR3 loop is CASEFSGANVLTF. The CDR3 DNA reads as TGTGCCAGTGAGTTCTCTGGGGCCAACGTCCTGACTTTC.

With regard to this clone: Additional DNA sequences in this sample encode the identical CDR3. The DNA for the CDR3 is TGCGCCAGCAGCTTGCTCGGGACAGGGGATCAGCCCCAGCATTTT. It translates to CASSLLGTGDQPQHF. The J gene is TRBJ1-5, the V gene TRBV5-1; TRBD1 agrees at 10 bases. V was pared by 1 base and J by 5 bases, with 3 bases of the junction left unmatched. Germline V gene data show CDR1 as SGHRS and CDR2 as YFSETQ. This CDR3 is built from 15 residues.

This clone was observed once. The CDR3 DNA is TGTGCCAGCATGACAACCACCGGGGAGCTGTTTTTT. As protein: CASMTTTGELFF. The chain joins TRBV19 to TRBJ2-2; D is unclear. Germline assignment: CDR1 LNHDA and CDR2 SQIVND (reference sequence). CDR3 size: 12 residues. Deletions cut 9 bases from V and 4 bases from J, with 9 bases between.

The sample holds a few counts of this clone. The CDR3 coding sequence is TGTGCCAGCAGCCCCCTGGAGGGGAGCCGTACGAATGAGCAGTTCTTC. Protein sequence: CASSPLEGSRTNEQFF. The rearrangement uses TRBV11-2 and TRBJ2-1, with D possibly matching TRBD2 (6 bases). The V and J ends lost 5 bases and 7 bases respectively, with 21 bases between them. The CDR3 spans 16 residues. CDR1 is SGHAT and CDR2 is FQNNGV in the germline V gene.

This clone was recorded only once. The chain uses TRBV7-2 and TRBJ2-7; 7 bases are shared with TRBD1. Losses at the gene ends were 5 bases for V and 0 bases for J; bases not matched to a gene: 4. The germline V gene has CDR1 SGHTA and CDR2 FQGNSA. CDR3 length: 14 amino acids. Here the CDR3 DNA reads TGTGCCAGCAGCGAAAGGACAGGCTCCTACGAGCAGTACTTC. This translates into CASSERTGSYEQYF.

The chain combines TRBV7-9 with TRBJ2-5; TRBD1 agrees at 7 bases. V trimming: 5 bases; J trimming: 7 bases; junction bases outside the gene matches: 7. Looked up from germline, CDR1 is SEHNR and CDR2 is FQNEAQ (reference sequence). The CDR3 length is 13 residues. CDR3 DNA: TGTGCCAGCAGCACAGGGGCCCTCCTGACCCAGTACTTC. It is translated as CASSTGALLTQYF. Based on the CDR3 plus reference TRBV7-9 and TRBJ2-5, the full variable domain is DTGVSQNPRHKITKRGQNVTFRCDPISEHNRLYWYRQTLGQGPEFLTYFQNEAQLEKSRLLSDRFSAERPKGSFSTLEIQRTEQGDSAMYLCASSTGALLTQYFGPGTRLLVL.

The chain carries TRBV2 and TRBJ2-1; maybe TRBD2 (5 bases). Germline V gene lookup returns CDR1 SNHLY and CDR2 FYNNEI. CDR3 length equals 10 residues. The V and J ends lost 6 bases and 9 bases respectively, with 6 bases between them. The chain's CDR3 is CASSGVEQFF. CDR3 DNA: TGTGCCAGCAGCGGGGTTGAGCAGTTCTTC.

For this clone: Additional DNA sequences in this sample encode the identical CDR3. This rearrangement joins TRBV7-9 to TRBJ2-7, with D hard to call. Germline V gene data show CDR1 as SEHNR and CDR2 as FQNEAQ (reference sequence). This CDR3 has 13 amino acids. V was cut by 6 bases and J by 6 bases, with 15 bases left in between. CDR3 coding DNA: TGTGCCAGCAGTCCTAGATCGACTCCCGAGCAGTACTTC. Protein product: CASSPRSTPEQYF. Full variable domain (outside the CDR3, taken from reference TRBV7-9 and TRBJ2-7): DTGVSQNPRHKITKRGQNVTFRCDPISEHNRLYWYRQTLGQGPEFLTYFQNEAQLEKSRLLSDRFSAERPKGSFSTLEIQRTEQGDSAMYLCASSPRSTPEQYFGPGTRLTVT.